Listed here is a single T cell receptor (beta chain). Antigen: not known. Germline V lookup: CDR1 SEHNR, CDR2 FQNEAQ (reference sequence). The V and J ends lost 5 bases and 6 bases respectively, with 8 bases between them. The CDR3 spans 11 residues. This sample is part of a study of T cell responses to AZD1222 COVID-19 vaccine. Here immunoSEQ multiplex PCR was the method, and the copy in TCRdb shows in-frame clones only, minus some. Of some 64,000 clones in the sample, 84% were seen once. Overall study findings and caveats: Within unmutated variant regions lay the reported targets of nearly half of spike-specific TCRs. Just a handful of people given AZD1222 tested seropositive at baseline. Scientists sampled the repertoires only once the peak T cell response had passed.

This receptor was identified in an adult in good health. The material sequenced was peripheral blood, taken on day 0 of AZD1222 vaccination. The rearrangement links TRBV7-9 to TRBJ2-7; the D is unclear. The CDR3 here is CASSLVGEQYF. The CDR3 nucleotides are TGTGCCAGCAGCCTAGTGGGCGAGCAGTACTTC.